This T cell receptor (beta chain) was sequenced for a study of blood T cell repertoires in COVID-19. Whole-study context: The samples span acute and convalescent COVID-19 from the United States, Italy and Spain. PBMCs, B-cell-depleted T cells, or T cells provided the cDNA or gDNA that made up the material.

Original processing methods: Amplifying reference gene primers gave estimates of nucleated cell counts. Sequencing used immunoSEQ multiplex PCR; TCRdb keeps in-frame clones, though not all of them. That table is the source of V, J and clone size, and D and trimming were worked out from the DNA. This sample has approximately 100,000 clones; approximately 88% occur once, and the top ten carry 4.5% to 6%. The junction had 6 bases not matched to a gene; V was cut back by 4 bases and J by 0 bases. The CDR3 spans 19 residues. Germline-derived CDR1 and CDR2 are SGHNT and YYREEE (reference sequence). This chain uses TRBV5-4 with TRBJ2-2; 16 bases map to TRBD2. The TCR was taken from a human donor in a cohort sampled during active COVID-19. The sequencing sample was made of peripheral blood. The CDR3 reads CASSKPGLAGGSNTGELFF. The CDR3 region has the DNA TGTGCCAGCAGCAAACCGGGACTAGCGGGGGGGTCGAACACCGGGGAGCTGTTTTTT.